The 9 T cell receptor beta chains presented below share a single source sample, sequenced in a study of metastatic and nonmetastatic thyroid tumors. Patients were all untreated before their thyroid surgery. TCRdb ran MiXCR on the PCR reads. The table lists 17,000 or so clones, approximately 30% of them singletons. Sequenced input: tumor tissue. These receptors were taken from a female donor with papillary thyroid cancer or a benign thyroid nodule (not recorded which). Some clones in this sample may be carry-over from other donors' samples.

This clone was counted a few times. The J gene is TRBJ2-7, the V gene TRBV28; 9 bases line up with TRBD2. V lost 5 bases and J lost 1; bases outside the gene matches: 3. The CDR3 loop spans 14 amino acids. Germline CDR1 MDHEN, CDR2 SYDVKM. This CDR3 reads CASSQAGGSYEQYF. CDR3 in DNA: TGTGCCAGCAGTCAAGCGGGAGGATCCTACGAGCAGTACTTC.

This clone was seen ten or more times. A clone one base away is much larger, so this may be a read error. No conserved phenylalanine or tryptophan is present at the end of the CDR3, so a read error is the likely explanation. The rearrangement uses TRBV6-6 and TRBJ1-2; D is unclear. V lost 0 bases and J 2 bases, leaving 7 bases between the germline ends. The CDR3 extends over 14 amino acids. Germline CDR1 is MNHNY and CDR2 is SVGAGI (reference sequence). The chain's CDR3 is CASSYSGRNYGYTL. The CDR3, as DNA: TGTGCCAGCAGTTACTCGGGCAGAAACTATGGCTACACCCTC.

In this sample, this clone turned up many times. This chain joins TRBV19 and TRBJ2-7, with unresolved D. The CDR3 runs to 12 residues. Germline values: CDR1 LNHDA, CDR2 SQIVND (reference sequence). Between the trimmed V and J ends, which lost 4 bases and 7 bases, there was a span of 11 bases. The CDR3 reads CASSTERREQYF. The CDR3 region has the DNA TGTGCCAGTAGTACCGAGAGACGGGAGCAGTACTTC.

This clone turned up a few times. At one end the junction does not follow the germline gene, possibly because of a read error. The chain uses TRBV29-1 and TRBJ2-3; D gene unclear. CDR3 length equals 13 residues. CDR1 is SQVTM, CDR2 ANQGSEA, per germline. CDR3 coding DNA: TGCAGCGTTAGCGTGAGTCTCACAGATACGCAGTACTTT. Translated: CSVSVSLTDTQYF.

The chain has TRBV27 and TRBJ1-3; no firm D call. This CDR3 contains 16 residues. Germline-derived CDR1 and CDR2 are MNHEY and SMNVEV (reference sequence). V lost 2 bases and J lost 0, with 11 bases in between. This CDR3 reads CASSLSKALSGNTIYF. DNA for the CDR3: TGTGCCAGCAGTTTAAGTAAGGCGCTCTCTGGAAACACCATATATTTT.

This clone was seen repeatedly, ten times or more. J is TRBJ2-7 and V is TRBV7-2; D is unclear. The germline V gene has CDR1 SGHTA and CDR2 FQGNSA. The CDR3 covers 14 residues. V dropped 0 bases and J dropped 0 bases, with 6 bases sitting between them. This CDR3 reads CASSLAPGSYEQYF. As DNA, the CDR3 is TGTGCCAGCAGCTTAGCCCCAGGCTCCTACGAGCAGTACTTC.

The chain is built from TRBV5-1 and TRBJ1-6; maybe TRBD1 (5 bases). Trimming took off 0 bases at V and 5 bases at J, with 9 bases between the two ends. Germline loops: CDR1 SGHRS, CDR2 YFSETQ. CDR3 length: 15 residues. The CDR3 DNA reads as TGCGCCAGCAGCTTGGACGGGGCCAATAATTCACCCCTCCACTTT. This sequence encodes CASSLDGANNSPLHF.

The sample holds one count of this clone. The rearrangement joins TRBV10-3 to TRBJ1-5; no firm D call. Germline V gene sequence: CDR1 ENHRY, CDR2 SYGVKD. This CDR3 region has 12 residues. V was shortened by 3 bases and J by 4 bases, with 4 bases between the two germline ends. In nucleotides, the CDR3 is TGTGCCATCAGTGATGGGAATCAGCCCCAGCATTTT. Protein: CAISDGNQPQHF.

By frequency in the sample, this clone is medium-sized. Other DNA sequences in the same sample also yield this CDR3. J is TRBJ1-5 and V is TRBV6-1; D ambiguous. Germline loops: CDR1 MNHNS, CDR2 SASEGT. V was shortened by 4 bases and J by 2 bases, with 9 bases between the two germline ends. This CDR3 spans 14 amino acids. The CDR3 reads CASSALARNQPQHF. Written as DNA, the CDR3 is TGTGCCAGCAGTGCGCTGGCACGCAATCAGCCCCAGCATTTT.